This TCR beta chain was sequenced during a study of post-analysis software for immune sequencing data. Study conclusions and caveats: Relative to controls, patients had a few TRBV segments at higher frequency, with TRBV5-6, TRBV5-1 and TRBV20-1 among these. F measure showed strong co-clustering of same-batch samples.

The length of the CDR3 is 13 residues. Per the germline V gene, CDR1 is DFQATT and CDR2 is SNEGSKA (reference sequence). V was trimmed by 1 base and J by 3 bases, leaving 10 bases between them. A note on this clonotype: Its antigen is undetermined.

TCR beta cDNA libraries had unique molecular identifiers. There were about 0.85 to 10 million T cells, and about 500,000 cDNA molecules came from them. TCRdb analysed the PCR reads with MiXCR anew, one entry per CDR3 protein. The sample has 750,000 to 950,000 distinct CDR3 sequences; around 50% are singletons. This TCR derives from a girl aged 5-17 years with multiple sclerosis. What was sequenced was blood. The chain carries TRBV20-1 and TRBJ2-7; maybe TRBD2 (5 bases). The CDR3 sequence is CSARGRTIYEQYF. CDR3 DNA: TGCAGTGCTAGAGGGAGGACCATCTACGAGCAGTACTTC.